The rows below give T cell receptor beta chains drawn from one sample of a study of blood T cell repertoires in COVID-19. Measured with immunoSEQ multiplex PCR; TCRdb has only the in-frame clones, and not every one. The sample gives 250,000 to 350,000 clones, roughly 86% of which show up once; approximately 5% is in the top ten. The sample taken for sequencing was PBMCs or T cells enriched from blood (not recorded which). All receptors derive from a woman aged 25 to 39 who had recovered from COVID-19. Both conserved end residues are trimmed from each CDR3.

TRBV6-1	ASTEPSSSTDTQY
TRBV5-4	ASSQGGEEKLF
TRBV9	ASSVASLTDTQY
TRBV7-3	ASSFLAGGNEQF
TRBV5-6	ASSLEYRGLGTEAF
TRBV5-1	ASSSTWSGTGNTEAF
TRBV4-2	ASSVAGTGGEKLF
TRBV2	ASSRTRGTGNTIY
TRBV27	ASSPSRWNNQPQH
TRBV7-8	ASSLEQGFSGELF
TRBV19	ASNPGQGYNSPLH
TRBV28	ASSLPGYGYT
TRBV27	ASSLAPLRALDNSPLH
TRBV28	ASSRRDRSNYGYT
TRBV27	ATRHFSGANVLT
TRBV4-2	ASSQDMGGPVDTQY
TRBV24-1	ATSDPSGGAGDTQY
TRBV20-1	SASSPSGGVAQY
TRBV12-3/TRBV12-4	ATGTPLGDTQY
TRBV11-1	ASSLSSYEQY
TRBV7-3	ASSLSEENEQF
TRBV9	ASSLGDRYNQPQH